These 28 T cell receptor beta chains originate from one sample sequenced in a study of low-dose radiotherapy and immunotherapy resistance in tumors. The time point is: after trial treatment. The treatment was: LDRT plus nivolumab, ipilimumab, low-dose cyclophosphamide and aspirin (RACIN trial). Priming of first-strand cDNA relied on TRAV- and TRBV-specific primers (covering alpha and beta chains). The TCRs were subjected to amplification over around 19 PCR cycles employing a constant-region primer in conjunction with a V-primer adapter. Each CDR3 protein gets one entry after TCRdb re-called the reads with MiXCR. The repertoire holds about 58,000 distinct CDR3 sequences, around a quarter seen once, with approximately 7.2% in the top ten. The specimen comprised PBMCs, sampled after low-dose radiotherapy plus immunotherapy. These receptors all stem from a male donor with prostate cancer.

This clonotype was found many times. The chain carries TRBV4-3 and TRBJ2-3, with D perhaps being TRBD1 or TRBD2 (5 bases each). The CDR3 has 17 residues. Germline V CDR1 and CDR2: LGHNA, YSLEER. Trimming cost V 0 bases and J 0 bases, with 13 bases left between them. The CDR3 spells CASSQDLRGLSTDTQYF. For the CDR3, the DNA is TGCGCCAGCAGCCAAGATCTACGGGGCCTTAGCACAGATACGCAGTATTTT.

The V call is TRBV12-3 or TRBV12-4, the J call TRBJ2-3; 12 nucleotides agree with TRBD2. V was pared by 5 bases and J by 4 bases, with 7 bases of the junction left unmatched. The CDR3 is 16 residues long. The CDR3 coding sequence is TGTGCCAGCAGTATTCTAGCGGGGGGGCCACCAGATACGCAGTATTTT. Protein product: CASSILAGGPPDTQYF.

This clonotype was seen many times. J is TRBJ2-5 and V is TRBV28; a possible D gene is TRBD1 (6 bases). CDR1 is MDHEN and CDR2 is SYDVKM in the germline V gene. This CDR3 is 12 amino acids long. Trimming shortened V by 6 bases and J by 3 bases, and 8 bases separated the two germline ends. The CDR3: CASRYREETQYF. As DNA, the CDR3 is TGTGCCAGCAGATACAGGGAAGAGACCCAGTACTTC. The whole variable domain, remainder taken from reference TRBV28 and TRBJ2-5, is DVKVTQSSRYLVKRTGEKVFLECVQDMDHENMFWYRQDPGLGLRLIYFSYDVKMKEKGDIPEGYSVSREKKERFSLILESASTNQTSMYLCASRYREETQYFGPGTRLLVL.

This clonotype is categorized as medium-sized. V usage is TRBV9 and J usage is TRBJ2-5, with 7 bases identical to TRBD2. V dropped 5 bases and J dropped 3; count of bases not matched to a gene: 10. CDR3 length: 15 amino acids. The V gene's germline CDR1 is SGDLS and CDR2 YYNGEE. CDR3 protein: CASSGGLAAEETQYF. DNA for the CDR3: TGTGCCAGCAGTGGTGGTCTAGCGGCAGAAGAGACCCAGTACTTC.

This clonotype was observed many times. The gene calls are TRBV25-1 and TRBJ2-5, with 11 bases fitting TRBD1. V gave up 9 bases and J gave up 5 bases; unmatched junction bases: 11. Germline values: CDR1 MGHDK, CDR2 SYGVNS. CDR3 size: 15 residues. DNA of the CDR3: TGTGCCAGTGGATCGGACAGGGGGCGCCGGGAGACCCAGTACTTC. Translation: CASGSDRGRRETQYF.

This clonotype was detected many times. The chain uses TRBV7-6 and TRBJ2-7, with TRBD1 identical over 9 bases. J gave up 2 bases and V 1 base, and 0 bases lay outside the gene matches. Germline values: CDR1 SGHVS, CDR2 FNYEAQ. The CDR3 runs to 14 residues. The CDR3: CASSLDRGPYEQYF. As DNA, the CDR3 is TGTGCCAGCAGCTTAGACAGGGGGCCCTACGAGCAGTACTTC.

This clonotype has just one count. This could be a read error, since a much larger clone is one nucleotide away. The CDR3 reads CSARPITPGYEQCF. The CDR3 nucleotides are TGCAGTGCTAGACCCATAACCCCAGGGTACGAGCAGTGCTTC. This chain uses TRBV20-1 with TRBJ2-7; D is perhaps TRBD1 (5 bases). Germline V gene data show CDR1 as DFQATT and CDR2 as SNEGSKA (reference sequence). This CDR3 is 14 amino acids long.

This clonotype was observed many times. The genes are TRBV5-1 and TRBJ1-6; D not resolved. Germline V CDR1 and CDR2: SGHRS, YFSETQ. The CDR3 contains 16 residues. V gave up 2 bases and J gave up 10 bases, with 19 bases separating them. CDR3 loop: CASSFLPGLEDSPLHF. The CDR3 nucleotides are TGCGCCAGCAGCTTTCTCCCTGGATTGGAGGACTCACCCCTCCACTTT. Filled out from reference TRBV5-1 and TRBJ1-6, the complete variable domain reads KAGVTQTPRYLIKTRGQQVTLSCSPISGHRSVSWYQQTPGQGLQFLFEYFSETQRNKGNFPGRFSGRQFSNSRSEMNVSTLELGDSALYLCASSFLPGLEDSPLHFGNGTRLTVT.

Many counts were recorded for this clonotype. V gene TRBV3-1 combines with J gene TRBJ2-1, with 7 bases lining up with TRBD1. V was clipped by 6 bases and J by 10 bases; unmatched bases: 12. There are 14 residues in the CDR3. Germline loops: CDR1 LGHDT, CDR2 YNNKEL (reference sequence). The CDR3 loop reads CASRPDRDLGEQFF. The CDR3 DNA sequence: TGTGCCAGCAGGCCCGACAGGGATTTGGGGGAGCAGTTCTTC.

A few counts support this clonotype. A far larger clone is one nucleotide away, so this likely arose from a read error. The chain uses TRBV5-8 and TRBJ1-2; D is possibly TRBD1 (5 bases). The CDR3 runs 17 residues. Germline assignment: CDR1 SGHTS and CDR2 YDEGEE. The CDR3 sequence: CASSLSARGPVTGGHTF. CDR3 nucleotide sequence: TGTGCCAGCAGCCTATCCGCAAGGGGCCCAGTGACGGGTGGCCACACCTTC.

This clonotype has at least ten counts. V is TRBV5-4 and J is TRBJ2-3, with TRBD2 identical over 11 bases. V shed 1 base, J shed 4 bases, and the junction held 8 bases outside the gene matches. Germline lookup yields CDR1 SGHNT and CDR2 YYREEE (reference sequence). The CDR3 spans 17 residues. CDR3 bases: TGTGCCAGCAGCTTGCTAGCGGGGGGCATAGTTGCAGATACGCAGTATTTT. Residues: CASSLLAGGIVADTQYF.

There are many counts of this clonotype. This rearrangement joins TRBV3-1 to TRBJ2-1; 7 bases align to TRBD1. This CDR3 comprises 11 residues. Germline V gene lookup returns CDR1 LGHDT and CDR2 YNNKEL (reference sequence). The V and J ends lost 3 bases and 10 bases, in that order; junction bases with no gene match: 0. The CDR3 is CASSQTGEQFF. The CDR3 DNA sequence: TGTGCCAGCAGCCAGACAGGGGAGCAGTTCTTC.

In the case of this clonotype: A much larger clone sits a single nucleotide away, making a read error possible. The rearrangement joins TRBV7-2 to TRBJ1-5; possible D gene TRBD1, 6 bases. The CDR3 sequence is 17 residues long. Germline CDR1 and CDR2: SGHTA and FQGNSA. The CDR3 DNA reads as TGTGCCAGCAGCTTAGTTTCGGGGGCGGGACGCAATGAGCCCCAGCATTTT. Translated: CASSLVSGAGRNEPQHF.

This clonotype has ten or more counts. The chain is built from TRBV20-1 and TRBJ2-3; D remains ambiguous. Trimming left V 6 bases short and J 3 bases short, with 13 bases between. Per the germline V gene, CDR1 is DFQATT and CDR2 is SNEGSKA (reference sequence). The CDR3 has 13 residues. The CDR3 is CSATVIATDTQYF. In DNA form, the CDR3 reads TGCAGTGCCACAGTGATTGCTACAGATACGCAGTATTTT.

This clonotype occurred a few times. The genes are TRBV20-1 and TRBJ2-7, with a possible D match to TRBD1 (6 bases). V shed 6 bases and J shed 6 bases, with 21 bases lying between them. The CDR3 is made up of 14 amino acids. Germline CDR1 and CDR2: DFQATT and SNEGSKA (reference sequence). CDR3 region: CSATDSRDVSEQYF. DNA of the CDR3: TGCAGTGCCACGGACAGCCGCGATGTGTCCGAGCAGTACTTC.

In this sample, this clonotype turned up many times. This chain uses TRBV28 with TRBJ2-5, with D perhaps matching TRBD2 (5 bases). Germline-derived CDR1 and CDR2 are MDHEN and SYDVKM. The CDR3 has 14 amino acids. V lost 2 bases, J lost 2 bases, and 9 bases lay in between. The CDR3 protein is CASSLVDFQETQYF. CDR3 sequence (DNA): TGTGCCAGCAGTTTAGTGGACTTTCAAGAGACCCAGTACTTC.

This clonotype appeared many times. J is TRBJ2-7 and V is TRBV28, with D perhaps TRBD2 (5 bases). This CDR3 is built from 14 residues. The V and J ends lost 3 bases and 2 bases respectively, with 11 bases between them. Germline V gene data show CDR1 as MDHEN and CDR2 as SYDVKM. CDR3 sequence (DNA): TGTGCCAGCAGTTTCCGGGAAACGGCCTACGAGCAGTACTTC. As protein: CASSFRETAYEQYF. The whole variable domain, filled in from reference TRBV28 and TRBJ2-7, reads DVKVTQSSRYLVKRTGEKVFLECVQDMDHENMFWYRQDPGLGLRLIYFSYDVKMKEKGDIPEGYSVSREKKERFSLILESASTNQTSMYLCASSFRETAYEQYFGPGTRLTVT.

Worth noting for this clonotype: A far larger clone is a single base away, which makes a read error likely. This rearrangement joins TRBV6-2 or TRBV6-3 to TRBJ2-1, with D possibly matching TRBD2 (5 bases). The germline V gene has CDR1 MNHEY and CDR2 SVGEGT. Trimming removed 3 bases at V and 15 bases at J, with 12 bases between. The CDR3 is made up of 11 amino acids. CDR3 region: CASSYGGGLFF. In DNA form, the CDR3 reads TGTGCCAGCAGTTATGGAGGTGGTTTGTTCTTC.

This clonotype was recorded many times. The chain recombines TRBV20-1 with TRBJ2-7; tentative D call: TRBD2 (6 bases). Germline CDR1 reads DFQATT; CDR2 reads SNEGSKA (reference sequence). This CDR3 has 11 residues. CDR3 in amino acids: CSARDNYEQYF. The CDR3, as DNA: TGCAGCGCGCGGGATAACTACGAGCAGTACTTC.

This clonotype was recorded at least ten times. The gene calls are TRBV6-4 and TRBJ2-2; no clear D gene. Germline loops: CDR1 MRHNA, CDR2 SNTAGT. The CDR3 extends over 14 amino acids. V shed 0 bases and J shed 8 bases, with 10 bases lying between them. In nucleotides, the CDR3 is TGTGCCAGCAGTGACTCGGTGGAAGTGGGGGAGCTGTTTTTT. Encoded protein: CASSDSVEVGELFF.

This clonotype was counted ten times or more. This chain uses TRBV21-1 with TRBJ2-5; TRBD1 reflects the table's D call only, with no check against the DNA. TRBV21-1 is assigned pseudogene status. This CDR3 contains 18 residues. The CDR3 bases are TGTGCCAGCAGCAAAGAGGGGCCGTCTCCGGACAGGGGAGAGACCCAGTACTTC. It encodes CASSKEGPSPDRGETQYF.

As to this clonotype: A read error is the likely source, as a far larger clone sits one nucleotide away. Given the absence of the conserved phenylalanine or tryptophan at the CDR3 end, a read error is likely. The chain employs TRBV6-2 or TRBV6-3 and TRBJ1-6, with 7 nucleotides matching TRBD1. Unmatched junction bases numbered 8, after V lost 6 bases and J lost 6 bases. The CDR3 has 15 residues. Germline CDR1 is MNHEY and CDR2 is SVGEGT. The CDR3 DNA reads TGTGCCAGCAGCTTAGCCCCAGGGGGTAATTCACCCCTCCACTAT. This codes for CASSLAPGGNSPLHY.

By share, this clonotype ranks as medium-sized. This chain joins TRBV7-8 and TRBJ1-2; 7 bases are shared with TRBD1. From germline, CDR1 is SGHVS and CDR2 FQNEAQ. This CDR3 has 15 residues. Losses at the gene ends were 2 bases for V and 4 bases for J; bases not matched to a gene: 7. CDR3 sequence (DNA): TGTGCCAGCAGCTTATCTGCGGGACAGTTCTATGGCTACACCTTC. Translated, it gives CASSLSAGQFYGYTF.

This clonotype was counted at least ten times. The chain carries TRBV5-1 and TRBJ2-1, with 10 bases matching TRBD2. V lost 0 bases and J lost 10; bases outside the gene matches: 4. Germline CDR1 is SGHRS and CDR2 is YFSETQ. This CDR3 contains 14 residues. The CDR3 loop reads CASSLESGRGEQFF. CDR3 nucleotide sequence: TGCGCCAGCAGCTTGGAAAGCGGGAGGGGCGAGCAGTTCTTC.

This clonotype was counted ten times or more. The V gene is TRBV18, the J gene TRBJ2-6; no clear D gene. Per the germline V gene, CDR1 is KGHSH and CDR2 is LQKENI. The CDR3 runs 14 residues. V was clipped by 2 bases and J by 0 bases, with 2 bases between them. The DNA of the CDR3 is TGTGCCAGCTCACCAGACTCTGGGGCCAACGTCCTGACTTTC. Protein sequence: CASSPDSGANVLTF.

In this sample, this clonotype turned up many times. The rearrangement links TRBV3-1 to TRBJ1-5; TRBD1 matches 9 bases. CDR1 and CDR2 (germline): LGHDT, YNNKEL (reference sequence). The ends lost 3 bases at V and 4 bases at J; junction bases unmatched: 7. The CDR3 runs 16 residues. The CDR3 loop reads CASSHTTGGLNQPQHF. DNA of the CDR3: TGTGCCAGCAGCCATACGACAGGGGGGTTGAATCAGCCCCAGCATTTT.

This clonotype showed up many times. The chain carries TRBV9 and TRBJ1-1; 7 nucleotides align to TRBD1. The CDR3 consists of 15 residues. Germline V gene sequence: CDR1 SGDLS, CDR2 YYNGEE. V gave up 2 bases and J gave up 4 bases; unmatched junction bases: 8. CDR3 DNA: TGTGCCAGCAGCGTGGCCAGGGGGGGGGCCACTGAAGCTTTCTTT. Translating gives CASSVARGGATEAFF.

Many counts were recorded for this clonotype. The CDR3 is CASSYLPGTGKNIQYF. CDR3 nucleotide sequence: TGTGCCAGCAGTTACCTTCCCGGGACCGGCAAAAACATTCAGTACTTC. The gene calls are TRBV6-5 and TRBJ2-4; possibly TRBD1 or TRBD2 for D (5 bases each). V gave up 2 bases and J gave up 3 bases, with 14 bases separating them. Germline assignment: CDR1 MNHEY and CDR2 SVGAGI. CDR3 length: 16 residues.